This TCR beta chain was captured in a study of blood T cell repertoires in COVID-19. Whole-study context: Researchers got acute and convalescent COVID-19 samples from the United States, Italy and Spain.

The J segment lost 1 base and the V segment lost 5 bases, leaving 3 bases of the junction unmatched. The CDR3 totals 16 residues. The germline gives CDR1 SGHVS, CDR2 FNYEAQ. Study processing details: Estimated nucleated cell counts came from reference gene primer amplification. Profiling relied on immunoSEQ multiplex PCR, and the TCRdb table lists in-frame clones only, not all of them. D and trimming come from the DNA, and the V and J calls and clone size come from that table. The sample includes 200,000 to 250,000 clones, almost 85% of them seen just once. The source is a man over 45 with acute or convalescent COVID-19. The chain joins TRBV7-6 to TRBJ2-4; 12 bases agree with TRBD2. The sequenced sample consisted of peripheral blood. This chain's CDR3 is CASSLTSGGAKNIQYF. The DNA of the CDR3 is TGTGCCAGCAGCCTAACTAGCGGGGGGGCCAAAAACATTCAGTACTTC.